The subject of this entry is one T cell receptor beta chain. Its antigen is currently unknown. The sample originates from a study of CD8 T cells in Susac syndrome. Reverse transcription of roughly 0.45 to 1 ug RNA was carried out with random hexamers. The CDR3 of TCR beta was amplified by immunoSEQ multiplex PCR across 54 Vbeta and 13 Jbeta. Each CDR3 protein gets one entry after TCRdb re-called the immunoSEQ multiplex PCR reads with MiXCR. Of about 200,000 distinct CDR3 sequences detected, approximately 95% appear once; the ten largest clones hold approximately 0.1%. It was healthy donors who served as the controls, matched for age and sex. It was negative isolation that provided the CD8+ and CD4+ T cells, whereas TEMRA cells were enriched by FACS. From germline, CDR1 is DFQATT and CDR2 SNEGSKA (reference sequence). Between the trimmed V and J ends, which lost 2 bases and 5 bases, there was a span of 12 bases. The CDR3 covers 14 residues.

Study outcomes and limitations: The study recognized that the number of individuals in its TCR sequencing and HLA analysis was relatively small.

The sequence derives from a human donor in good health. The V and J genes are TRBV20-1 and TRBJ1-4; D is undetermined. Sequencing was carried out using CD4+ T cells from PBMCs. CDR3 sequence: CSARWQSINEKLFF. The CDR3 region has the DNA TGCAGTGCTAGATGGCAGAGCATAAATGAAAAACTGTTTTTT.